This T cell receptor (beta chain) is drawn from a study of T cell repertoires in cytomegalovirus infection. V shed 4 bases and J shed 8 bases, with 11 bases lying between them. The CDR3 has 12 residues. Germline V gives CDR1 MDHEN, CDR2 SYDVKM. This clonotype showed up just a few times. TCRdb re-derived calls from the reads in MiXCR, one entry per CDR3 protein. Among roughly 320,000 distinct CDR3 sequences listed, roughly 9.5% were seen once. This sequence was found in a human donor in good health (CMV status not recorded). Some clones in this sample may be carry-over from other donors' samples. V is TRBV28 and J is TRBJ1-2; D call uncertain. The sequenced sample was PBMCs. Written as DNA, the CDR3 is TGTGCCAGCAGTTCGGGGTCTAGAGGCTACACCTTC. The encoded protein is CASSSGSRGYTF.